A single sample is the source of the 10 T cell receptor beta chains below, sequenced in a study of blood T cell repertoires in COVID-19 (dated by TCRdb to between 2020 and 2021). The library was prepared using the immunoSEQ multiplex PCR assay. This immuneACCESS table, as held by TCRdb, lists in-frame sequences with V and J called but not all clones. Of the missing ones, under half trace to an unresolved V gene in checked studies; the others have no known cause. Within this sample are about 140,000 clones, with approximately 80% of them counted one time only. Of the sample, more than 1.5% falls within the top ten clones. The sample was peripheral blood. The receptors shown here come from a woman aged 55 to 70 with acute or convalescent COVID-19.

The rearrangement uses TRBV27 and TRBJ2-2, with D possibly being TRBD2 (6 bases). V dropped 10 bases and J dropped 1 base, with 16 bases sitting between them. Germline V gives CDR1 MNHEY, CDR2 SMNVEV (reference sequence). This CDR3 has 15 residues. As DNA, the CDR3 is TGTGCCACCCTAAAAGGCGGGGTGAACACCGGGGAGCTGTTTTTT. Translating gives CATLKGGVNTGELFF.

This clone appeared a single time. The rearrangement uses TRBV27 and TRBJ2-1, with unresolved D. Trimming stripped 4 bases from V and 0 bases from J, with 7 bases between. Germline CDR1 reads MNHEY; CDR2 reads SMNVEV (reference sequence). The length of the CDR3 is 14 residues. CDR3 sequence (DNA): TGTGCCAGCAGTTCCGAGAGCTCCTACAATGAGCAGTTCTTC. Its protein is CASSSESSYNEQFF.

This rearrangement joins TRBV28 to TRBJ2-6, with 7 nucleotides matching TRBD1. J was trimmed by 0 bases and V by 2 bases; bases with no gene match: 10. The V gene's germline CDR1 is MDHEN and CDR2 SYDVKM. The CDR3 loop spans 19 amino acids. DNA for the CDR3: TGTGCCAGCAGTTTACCTACCGGGACAGTCCTCTCTGGGGCCAACGTCCTGACTTTC. Protein product: CASSLPTGTVLSGANVLTF.

The chain combines TRBV11-2 with TRBJ1-1, with no clear D. CDR1 and CDR2 (germline): SGHAT, FQNNGV. The CDR3 consists of 14 residues. Trimming shortened V by 1 base and J by 6 bases, and 12 bases separated the two germline ends. In DNA form, the CDR3 reads TGTGCCAGCAGCTTAGTCCCGGGGAGGGCTGAAGCTTTCTTT. Translation: CASSLVPGRAEAFF.

The rearrangement uses TRBV7-8 and TRBJ1-1, with 9 nucleotides matching TRBD1. From germline, CDR1 is SGHVS and CDR2 FQNEAQ. This CDR3 region has 13 residues. V shed 3 bases and J 8 bases; nucleotides not matched to a gene: 4. The CDR3 region has the DNA TGTGCCAGCAGCTTGGACAGGGGAATCGAAGCTTTCTTT. Protein: CASSLDRGIEAFF. The full variable domain, with the rest looked up from reference TRBV7-8 and TRBJ1-1, is GAGVSQSPRYKVAKRGQDVALRCDPISGHVSLFWYQQALGQGPEFLTYFQNEAQLDKSGLPSDRFFAERPEGSVSTLKIQRTQQEDSAVYLCASSLDRGIEAFFGQGTRLTVV.

The chain recombines TRBV7-9 with TRBJ2-6, with TRBD1 identical over 8 bases. After removal of 5 bases from V and 0 bases from J, the junction contained 15 bases not matched to a gene. Germline loops: CDR1 SEHNR, CDR2 FQNEAQ (reference sequence). This CDR3 region has 20 residues. CDR3 DNA: TGTGCCAGCAGCAAACGAGCCACCGGGACAGGTAACTCTGGGGCCAACGTCCTGACTTTC. It is translated as CASSKRATGTGNSGANVLTF.

This chain links TRBV11-2 with TRBJ1-1; possible D gene TRBD1, 6 bases. The germline V gene encodes CDR1 SGHAT and CDR2 FQNNGV. With 1 base removed from V and 6 bases from J, the gap between germline ends came to 9 bases. The CDR3 length is 13 residues. CDR3 bases: TGTGCCAGCAGCTTAGCAGGGGTGGCTGAAGCTTTCTTT. Its translation: CASSLAGVAEAFF.

This clone was seen a single time. Other DNA sequences within the sample encode an identical CDR3. This chain joins TRBV27 and TRBJ1-1; D is ambiguous. Trimming left V 2 bases short and J 1 base short, with 5 bases between. CDR3 length equals 13 residues. Germline V gives CDR1 MNHEY, CDR2 SMNVEV (reference sequence). The DNA of the CDR3 is TGTGCCAGCAGTTTAGGCAGGAACACTGAAGCTTTCTTT. Translated: CASSLGRNTEAFF.

CDR3 bases: TGTGCCAGCAGCCTCGACAGGAGGAGCTCCTACGAGCAGTACTTC. This sequence encodes CASSLDRRSSYEQYF. V usage is TRBV6-5 and J usage is TRBJ2-7, with D possibly matching TRBD1 (6 bases). V was clipped by 6 bases and J by 0 bases, with 15 bases between them. The CDR3 length is 15 residues. Germline lookup yields CDR1 MNHEY and CDR2 SVGAGI.

The chain uses TRBV6-5 and TRBJ1-1; D is undetermined. CDR3 length equals 15 residues. V gave up 6 bases and J gave up 1 base, with 15 bases separating them. CDR1 MNHEY and CDR2 SVGAGI come from the germline V gene. The CDR3 spells CASRGLYRGNTEAFF. The CDR3 nucleotides are TGTGCCAGCAGGGGGTTATATCGGGGGAACACTGAAGCTTTCTTT.